This TCR beta chain stems from a study of cytomegalovirus exposure and HLA in healthy donors. PCR involved 60 Vbeta and 13 Jbeta primers. Method: immunoSEQ multiplex PCR; TCRdb's copy keeps in-frame clones and lacks some. The profile shows approximately 110,000 clones, over 60% of them singletons. Study-level findings and limits: Indistinguishable V segments such as TRBV6-2 and TRBV6-3 were excluded. In vitro confirmation showed a few CMV-associated chains to be CMV antigen specific. Versus the roughly 700-donor mean, an Asian-associated ancestry cluster reportedly showed fewer N-insertions in a later analysis. The dataset shows that most TCR sequences were rare, while some public TCRs occurred in many donors.

The CDR3 runs to 14 residues. CDR1 and CDR2 from the germline V gene are SGHAT and FQNNGV. Trimming pared 5 bases from V and 5 bases from J, leaving 15 bases between. Note on this clone: Its target is not known.

This clonotype was obtained from a woman between 25 and 40 years old in good health and CMV-seronegative. The sample taken for sequencing was PBMCs. This rearrangement joins TRBV11-2 to TRBJ1-2, with TRBD1 as a possible D gene (6 bases). The CDR3, as DNA: TGTGCCAGCAGCCCTACAGGGATTTGGTATGGCTACACCTTC. Protein: CASSPTGIWYGYTF.